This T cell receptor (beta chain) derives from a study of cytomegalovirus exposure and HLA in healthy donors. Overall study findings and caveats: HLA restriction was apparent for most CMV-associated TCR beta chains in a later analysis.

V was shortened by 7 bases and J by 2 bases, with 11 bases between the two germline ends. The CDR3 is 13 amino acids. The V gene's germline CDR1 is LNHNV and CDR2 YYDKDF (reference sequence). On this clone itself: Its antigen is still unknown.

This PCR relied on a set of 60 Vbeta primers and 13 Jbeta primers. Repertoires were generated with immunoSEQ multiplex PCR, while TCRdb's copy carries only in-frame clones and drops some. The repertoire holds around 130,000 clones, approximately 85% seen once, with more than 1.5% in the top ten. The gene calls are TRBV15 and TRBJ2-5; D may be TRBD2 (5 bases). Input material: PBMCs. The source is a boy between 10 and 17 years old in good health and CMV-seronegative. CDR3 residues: CATTADLQETQYF. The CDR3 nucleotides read TGTGCCACCACCGCGGACTTACAAGAGACCCAGTACTTC.